The source of this T cell receptor (beta chain) is a study of blood T cell repertoires in COVID-19. Per the original data handling: Cell counts per sample came from amplifying reference gene primers. Here immunoSEQ multiplex PCR was the method, and the copy in TCRdb shows in-frame clones only, minus some. That table gives V, J and clone size, and the DNA gave D and trimming. The repertoire has around 250,000 clones, about nine tenths of them found once; the top ten carry 8.5% to 9%. This clonotype was sampled from a middle-aged man with active or convalescent COVID-19. The source material was peripheral blood.

The chain's CDR3 is CASSETGGSYNEQFF. The CDR3 DNA follows: TGTGCCAGCAGCGAGACAGGGGGCTCTTACAATGAGCAGTTCTTC. This chain uses TRBV7-9 with TRBJ2-1; 10 bases fit TRBD1. J was trimmed by 4 bases and V by 5 bases; bases with no gene match: 5. The CDR3 covers 15 residues. Germline CDR1 and CDR2: SEHNR and FQNEAQ (reference sequence).